Presented here are 2 T cell receptor beta chains from one specimen sequenced in a study of early T cells in non-severe SARS-CoV-2 infection. TCRdb re-called the 5' RACE reads through MiXCR, storing one row per CDR3 protein. Of 25,000 to 30,000 distinct CDR3 sequences in the sample, 5.3% are singletons; the top ten hold around 4.3%. Sequencing was carried out using whole blood. The receptors come from an adult who was a healthcare worker with PCR-confirmed SARS-CoV-2 infection or an uninfected control (not recorded which).

This clonotype has at least ten counts. The genes are TRBV20-1 and TRBJ2-5; D might be TRBD2 (7 bases). CDR3 length: 14 amino acids. From germline, CDR1 is DFQATT and CDR2 SNEGSKA (reference sequence). The V gene lost 7 bases and the J gene lost 4 bases, with 19 bases spanning the gap. CDR3 loop: CSEMGRGARETQYF. The CDR3 nucleotides read TGCAGTGAGATGGGACGGGGGGCGCGAGAGACCCAGTACTTC.

In its sample, this clonotype was seen many times. V and J are TRBV7-2 and TRBJ2-3; D uncertain. This CDR3 is 12 amino acids long. Germline values: CDR1 SGHTA, CDR2 FQGNSA. Trimming removed 2 bases at V and 7 bases at J, with 7 bases between. The CDR3 protein is CASSLWSNTQYF. As DNA, the CDR3 is TGTGCCAGCAGCTTATGGTCAAATACGCAGTATTTT.